The present entry profiles one T cell receptor (beta chain) with its context. Clones were read by immunoSEQ multiplex PCR, and TCRdb kept only the in-frame ones, dropping some. The table records a few million clones, 85% to 95% of them present only once. Trimming removed 8 bases from V and 1 base from J, with 17 bases in between. Germline CDR1 and CDR2: SNHLY and FYNNEI. The CDR3 covers 15 residues. This sample is drawn from a study of shared clonotypes between healthy human individuals. Material for sequencing was naive CD4+ T cells from PBMCs. Subset defined: CD45RA+ positively selected. This chain uses TRBV2 with TRBJ2-5; a weak D match, TRBD2 (7 bases). The TCR was taken from a man younger than 30 in good health. Some clones in this sample may be carry-over from other donors' samples. The CDR3 bases are TGTGCCAGCGCTTTGGAGGGGGGGAGCCAAGAGACCCAGTACTTC. Protein product: CASALEGGSQETQYF.